These 21 T cell receptor beta chains originate from one sample sequenced in a study of OX40 agonist ivuxolimab in advanced cancers. The assay was immunoSEQ multiplex PCR, and TCRdb's table has in-frame clones only and misses some. This table has around 80,000 clones, over 85% appearing once. The input for sequencing was CD4+ or CD8+ T cells sorted from blood, taken in a trial of the OX40 agonist ivuxolimab. The receptor source for this set is an adult with an advanced solid tumor such as melanoma, head and neck, liver or kidney cancer.

This sequence joins TRBV5-1 and TRBJ2-1; D not certain. Trimming took off 4 bases at V and 5 bases at J, with 10 bases between the two ends. The CDR3 extends over 13 amino acids. Germline loops: CDR1 SGHRS, CDR2 YFSETQ. CDR3 coding DNA: TGCGCCAGCAGCGTAGGACCTGACAATGAGCAGTTCTTC. Residues: CASSVGPDNEQFF.

In regard to this clone: The junction departs from the called germline gene at one end, perhaps through a read error. The rearrangement uses TRBV29-1 and TRBJ2-7; the D is unclear. CDR3 length: 11 residues. The V gene's germline CDR1 is SQVTM and CDR2 ANQGSEA. The DNA for the CDR3 is TGCGGCGTCGACCGAGGTACTCAGCAGTACTTC. It codes for CGVDRGTQQYF.

This sequence joins TRBV21-1 and TRBJ2-3. TRBV21-1 is flagged as a pseudogene. This CDR3 comprises 16 residues. The CDR3 spells CASSKGDHPSTDTQYF. The CDR3 DNA reads TGTGCCAGCAGCAAAGGTGACCACCCTAGCACAGATACGCAGTATTTT.

The V and J genes are TRBV18 and TRBJ2-3; D is possibly TRBD2 (6 bases). CDR1 and CDR2 from the germline V gene are KGHSH and LQKENI. With 6 bases removed from V and 14 bases from J, the gap between germline ends came to 15 bases. This CDR3 contains 11 residues. Written as DNA, the CDR3 is TGTGCCAGCTCGGCCTCGGACTATACGTATTTT. It specifies CASSASDYTYF.

The chain employs TRBV4-1 and TRBJ1-4; tentative D call: TRBD1 (6 bases). With 0 bases removed from V and 5 bases from J, the gap between germline ends came to 13 bases. In germline, CDR1 is MGHRA, CDR2 YSYEKL. The CDR3 loop spans 16 amino acids. The CDR3 protein is CASSQDGGGWNEKLFF. The CDR3 nucleotides are TGCGCCAGCAGCCAAGATGGTGGGGGCTGGAATGAAAAACTGTTTTTT.

The chain is built from TRBV6-5 and TRBJ1-1, with D hard to call. CDR1 is MNHEY and CDR2 is SVGAGI in the germline V gene. Trimming took off 2 bases at V and 4 bases at J, with 8 bases between the two ends. This CDR3 contains 13 residues. The CDR3 DNA reads as TGTGCCAGCAGTTACAGAGAGTTCACTGAAGCTTTCTTT. Protein sequence: CASSYREFTEAFF.

Only one count was recorded for this clone. V and J are TRBV6-4 and TRBJ2-7; unclear D gene. The CDR3 extends over 12 amino acids. In germline, CDR1 is MRHNA, CDR2 SNTAGT. The V end lost 5 bases, the J end lost 3 bases, and 8 bases lay between the germline ends. CDR3 protein: CASSLEIYEQYF. DNA of the CDR3: TGTGCCAGCAGTTTGGAGATCTACGAGCAGTACTTC.

CDR3 in amino acids: CASSSGTSNEQYF. In DNA, the CDR3 is TGCGCCAGCAGCTCCGGGACCTCGAACGAGCAGTACTTC. The chain employs TRBV5-1 and TRBJ2-7; D tentatively fits TRBD1 or TRBD2 (5 bases each). CDR1 and CDR2 (germline): SGHRS, YFSETQ. The CDR3 covers 13 residues. V was pared by 3 bases and J by 5 bases, with 12 bases between.

This sequence joins TRBV7-8 and TRBJ2-3; TRBD1 agrees at 9 bases. The J segment lost 8 bases and the V segment lost 5 bases, leaving 8 bases of the junction unmatched. The CDR3 has 14 amino acids. The germline V gene encodes CDR1 SGHVS and CDR2 FQNEAQ. CDR3 in amino acids: CASSIRTGEVTQYF. The CDR3 bases are TGTGCCAGCAGCATCAGGACAGGGGAGGTTACGCAGTATTTT.

The chain joins TRBV5-1 to TRBJ1-4, with D unclear. CDR1 and CDR2 from the germline V gene are SGHRS and YFSETQ. V gave up 0 bases and J gave up 5 bases, with 11 bases separating them. The CDR3 runs to 15 residues. The CDR3 nucleotides are TGCGCCAGCAGCTTGGTTTCAGCCGAAAATGAAAAACTGTTTTTT. Protein product: CASSLVSAENEKLFF. The complete variable domain, with remaining parts taken from reference TRBV5-1 and TRBJ1-4, reads KAGVTQTPRYLIKTRGQQVTLSCSPISGHRSVSWYQQTPGQGLQFLFEYFSETQRNKGNFPGRFSGRQFSNSRSEMNVSTLELGDSALYLCASSLVSAENEKLFFGSGTQLSVL.

The V call is TRBV7-2, the J call TRBJ2-7; D call uncertain. This CDR3 is built from 16 residues. The germline V and J ends were trimmed by 5 bases and 3 bases, with 20 bases remaining between them. Per the germline V gene, CDR1 is SGHTA and CDR2 is FQGNSA. DNA for the CDR3: TGTGCCAGCAGCCCCAGTGGAGCTCTAAGGTACTACGAGCAGTACTTC. This encodes CASSPSGALRYYEQYF.

V gene TRBV18 combines with J gene TRBJ2-3; D remains unclear. V lost 1 base and J 4 bases, leaving 21 bases between the germline ends. The CDR3 extends over 18 amino acids. Germline CDR1 is KGHSH and CDR2 is LQKENI. The CDR3 bases are TGTGCCAGCTCACCACTCTCCAGAGTGGGCAGACCCTCAGATACGCAGTATTTT. Translation: CASSPLSRVGRPSDTQYF.

The chain has TRBV2 and TRBJ2-3, with D maybe TRBD1 (5 bases). The CDR3 totals 14 residues. V was shortened by 6 bases and J by 2 bases, with 12 bases between the two germline ends. Germline-derived CDR1 and CDR2 are SNHLY and FYNNEI. The CDR3 spells CASRKDTVTDTQYF. The CDR3 region has the DNA TGTGCCAGCAGAAAGGACACTGTCACAGATACGCAGTATTTT.

The chain employs TRBV7-8 and TRBJ2-2, with unresolved D. The germline CDR1 and CDR2 sequences are SGHVS and FQNEAQ. The CDR3 length is 15 residues. Trimming took 4 bases from V and 5 from J, leaving 14 bases between them. This chain's CDR3 is CASSSDPLLTGELFF. The CDR3 nucleotides are TGTGCCAGCAGCTCGGACCCCCTGTTGACCGGGGAGCTGTTTTTT.

The V gene is TRBV19, the J gene TRBJ1-1, with a possible D match to TRBD1 (5 bases). V was shortened by 2 bases and J by 6 bases, with 7 bases between the two germline ends. Germline CDR1 reads LNHDA; CDR2 reads SQIVND (reference sequence). The CDR3 length is 12 residues. CDR3 DNA sequence: TGTGCCAGTAGTATAAGGGGAGCTGAAGCTTTCTTT. Translating it yields CASSIRGAEAFF.

The chain joins TRBV28 to TRBJ2-3; TRBD2 aligns across 9 bases. The trim removed 3 bases at V and 5 bases at J, leaving 6 bases unmatched. In germline, CDR1 is MDHEN, CDR2 SYDVKM. The CDR3 covers 15 residues. The CDR3 loop reads CASSFGAGGVDTQYF. The CDR3 bases are TGTGCCAGCAGTTTCGGCGCGGGAGGGGTAGATACGCAGTATTTT.

The chain is built from TRBV5-1 and TRBJ2-3; D possibly corresponds to TRBD1 (6 bases). Germline V gene lookup returns CDR1 SGHRS and CDR2 YFSETQ. V lost 1 base and J lost 2, with 8 bases in between. The CDR3 has 14 residues. CDR3 bases: TGCGCCAGCAGCTTGAACAGGGACACAGATACGCAGTATTTT. Its protein is CASSLNRDTDTQYF.

V gene TRBV5-1 combines with J gene TRBJ1-1, with 12 bases aligning to TRBD1. Unmatched junction bases numbered 7, after V lost 0 bases and J lost 7 bases. Per the germline V gene, CDR1 is SGHRS and CDR2 is YFSETQ. The CDR3 totals 16 residues. CDR3 sequence: CASSLGDRGPHIEAFF. CDR3 in DNA: TGCGCCAGCAGCTTGGGGGACAGGGGGCCCCATATTGAAGCTTTCTTT.

Concerning this clone itself: Other DNA sequences in the same sample also yield this CDR3. This chain links TRBV6-4 with TRBJ1-1; 7 positions agree with TRBD1. The V and J ends lost 5 bases and 2 bases, in that order; junction bases with no gene match: 5. The CDR3 runs 14 residues. The germline CDR1 and CDR2 sequences are MRHNA and SNTAGT. The CDR3 coding sequence is TGTGCCAGCAGTCCCGGGACAGTTAACACTGAAGCTTTCTTT. As protein: CASSPGTVNTEAFF.

The rearrangement uses TRBV6-5 and TRBJ2-7; D is perhaps TRBD1 or TRBD2 (7 bases each). The CDR3 has 15 residues. From germline, CDR1 is MNHEY and CDR2 SVGAGI. V lost 0 bases to trimming and J lost 5 bases, with 14 bases between them. The CDR3 nucleotides are TGTGCCAGCAGTTACTCTACCCAGGGGGGGAACGAGCAGTACTTC. It is translated as CASSYSTQGGNEQYF.

CDR3 bases: TGTGCCAGCAGCCACTGGACTAGCGGGGAAGAGCAGTACTTC. It is translated as CASSHWTSGEEQYF. The rearrangement links TRBV7-9 to TRBJ2-7, with 12 positions matching TRBD2. Trimming cost V 5 bases and J 7 bases; bases outside gene matches: 6. Germline V lookup: CDR1 SEHNR, CDR2 FQNEAQ (reference sequence). CDR3 length: 14 residues.